This record covers a single TCR beta chain. Its cognate antigen is unknown. These data belong to a study of CXCR3-negative and CXCR3-positive naive CD8 T cells. At the level of the study: The study obtained roughly 140 million TRB reads, about 1.5 +/- 0.3 million per library.

Germline CDR1 is SGHRS and CDR2 is YFSETQ. This CDR3 is 17 amino acids long. Whole-study results and caveats: CXCR3-positive naive cells had TRB CDR3s that were more hydrophobic than CXCR3-negative naive cells had. Comparably high diversity was seen in both naive subsets, and much lower diversity in memory CD8+ cells.

TRB cDNA libraries were made by UMI-labeled 5' RACE. From the 5' RACE reads, TCRdb lists one entry per CDR3 protein and no DNA. The sample data list some 150,000 distinct CDR3 sequences. Per CD8+ T cell subset, triplicate sorts of 250,000 to 350,000 cells each were done. Naive CD8+ T cells showed a CD45RO-CCR7+CD27+CD95- phenotype. V is TRBV5-1 and J is TRBJ2-1; TCRdb outputs TRBD1, but without DNA this stays unchecked. The TCR sequence derives from a human donor in good health. Some clones in this sample may be carry-over from other donors' samples. The material sequenced was naive CXCR3+ CD8+ T cells from blood. Subset here: CD45RO-CCR7+CD27+CD95- naive CD8+ T cells expressing CXCR3 (TNR3+). The CDR3 here is CASSREGTGGIYNEQFF.